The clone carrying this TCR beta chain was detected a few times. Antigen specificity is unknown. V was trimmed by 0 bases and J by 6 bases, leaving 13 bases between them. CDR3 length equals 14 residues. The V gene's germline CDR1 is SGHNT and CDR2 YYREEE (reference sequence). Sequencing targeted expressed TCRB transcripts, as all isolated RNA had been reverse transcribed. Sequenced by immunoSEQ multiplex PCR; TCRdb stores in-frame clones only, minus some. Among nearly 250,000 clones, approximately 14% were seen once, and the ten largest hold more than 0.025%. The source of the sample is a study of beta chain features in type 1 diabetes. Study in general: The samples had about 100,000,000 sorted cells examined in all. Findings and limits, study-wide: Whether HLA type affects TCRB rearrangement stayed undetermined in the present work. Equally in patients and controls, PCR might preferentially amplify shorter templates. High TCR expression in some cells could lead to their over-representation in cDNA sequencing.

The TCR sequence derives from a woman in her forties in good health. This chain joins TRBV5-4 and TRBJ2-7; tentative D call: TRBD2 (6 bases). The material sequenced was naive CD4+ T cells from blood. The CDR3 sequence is CASSLGGDVFEQYF. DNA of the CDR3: TGTGCCAGCAGCTTGGGGGGGGACGTATTCGAGCAGTACTTC. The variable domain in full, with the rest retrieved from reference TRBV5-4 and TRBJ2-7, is ETGVTQSPTHLIKTRGQQVTLRCSSQSGHNTVSWYQQALGQGPQFIFQYYREEENGRGNFPPRFSGLQFPNYSSELNVNALELDDSALYLCASSLGGDVFEQYFGPGTRLTVT.